This T cell receptor beta chain was sequenced during a study of OX40 agonist ivuxolimab in advanced cancers. Study details: Patients were given ivuxolimab, an antibody that agonizes OX40 (CD134).

The junction had 3 bases not matched to a gene; V was cut back by 0 bases and J by 1 base. The CDR3 has 15 residues. CDR1 and CDR2 from the germline V gene are MNHEY and SMNVEV (reference sequence). Produced via immunoSEQ multiplex PCR; TCRdb's table is partial and in-frame only. The sample includes about 21,000 clones, about 79% seen only once; the top ten take around 29%. This clonotype was obtained from an adult with an advanced solid tumor such as melanoma, head and neck, liver or kidney cancer. This sample comprised CD4+ or CD8+ T cells sorted from blood, obtained in a trial of the OX40 agonist ivuxolimab. The chain joins TRBV27 to TRBJ2-7; 7 positions match TRBD2. Here the CDR3 reads CASSLSGRRSYEQYF. The CDR3 DNA follows: TGTGCCAGCAGTTTATCCGGGAGGCGGTCCTACGAGCAGTACTTC.